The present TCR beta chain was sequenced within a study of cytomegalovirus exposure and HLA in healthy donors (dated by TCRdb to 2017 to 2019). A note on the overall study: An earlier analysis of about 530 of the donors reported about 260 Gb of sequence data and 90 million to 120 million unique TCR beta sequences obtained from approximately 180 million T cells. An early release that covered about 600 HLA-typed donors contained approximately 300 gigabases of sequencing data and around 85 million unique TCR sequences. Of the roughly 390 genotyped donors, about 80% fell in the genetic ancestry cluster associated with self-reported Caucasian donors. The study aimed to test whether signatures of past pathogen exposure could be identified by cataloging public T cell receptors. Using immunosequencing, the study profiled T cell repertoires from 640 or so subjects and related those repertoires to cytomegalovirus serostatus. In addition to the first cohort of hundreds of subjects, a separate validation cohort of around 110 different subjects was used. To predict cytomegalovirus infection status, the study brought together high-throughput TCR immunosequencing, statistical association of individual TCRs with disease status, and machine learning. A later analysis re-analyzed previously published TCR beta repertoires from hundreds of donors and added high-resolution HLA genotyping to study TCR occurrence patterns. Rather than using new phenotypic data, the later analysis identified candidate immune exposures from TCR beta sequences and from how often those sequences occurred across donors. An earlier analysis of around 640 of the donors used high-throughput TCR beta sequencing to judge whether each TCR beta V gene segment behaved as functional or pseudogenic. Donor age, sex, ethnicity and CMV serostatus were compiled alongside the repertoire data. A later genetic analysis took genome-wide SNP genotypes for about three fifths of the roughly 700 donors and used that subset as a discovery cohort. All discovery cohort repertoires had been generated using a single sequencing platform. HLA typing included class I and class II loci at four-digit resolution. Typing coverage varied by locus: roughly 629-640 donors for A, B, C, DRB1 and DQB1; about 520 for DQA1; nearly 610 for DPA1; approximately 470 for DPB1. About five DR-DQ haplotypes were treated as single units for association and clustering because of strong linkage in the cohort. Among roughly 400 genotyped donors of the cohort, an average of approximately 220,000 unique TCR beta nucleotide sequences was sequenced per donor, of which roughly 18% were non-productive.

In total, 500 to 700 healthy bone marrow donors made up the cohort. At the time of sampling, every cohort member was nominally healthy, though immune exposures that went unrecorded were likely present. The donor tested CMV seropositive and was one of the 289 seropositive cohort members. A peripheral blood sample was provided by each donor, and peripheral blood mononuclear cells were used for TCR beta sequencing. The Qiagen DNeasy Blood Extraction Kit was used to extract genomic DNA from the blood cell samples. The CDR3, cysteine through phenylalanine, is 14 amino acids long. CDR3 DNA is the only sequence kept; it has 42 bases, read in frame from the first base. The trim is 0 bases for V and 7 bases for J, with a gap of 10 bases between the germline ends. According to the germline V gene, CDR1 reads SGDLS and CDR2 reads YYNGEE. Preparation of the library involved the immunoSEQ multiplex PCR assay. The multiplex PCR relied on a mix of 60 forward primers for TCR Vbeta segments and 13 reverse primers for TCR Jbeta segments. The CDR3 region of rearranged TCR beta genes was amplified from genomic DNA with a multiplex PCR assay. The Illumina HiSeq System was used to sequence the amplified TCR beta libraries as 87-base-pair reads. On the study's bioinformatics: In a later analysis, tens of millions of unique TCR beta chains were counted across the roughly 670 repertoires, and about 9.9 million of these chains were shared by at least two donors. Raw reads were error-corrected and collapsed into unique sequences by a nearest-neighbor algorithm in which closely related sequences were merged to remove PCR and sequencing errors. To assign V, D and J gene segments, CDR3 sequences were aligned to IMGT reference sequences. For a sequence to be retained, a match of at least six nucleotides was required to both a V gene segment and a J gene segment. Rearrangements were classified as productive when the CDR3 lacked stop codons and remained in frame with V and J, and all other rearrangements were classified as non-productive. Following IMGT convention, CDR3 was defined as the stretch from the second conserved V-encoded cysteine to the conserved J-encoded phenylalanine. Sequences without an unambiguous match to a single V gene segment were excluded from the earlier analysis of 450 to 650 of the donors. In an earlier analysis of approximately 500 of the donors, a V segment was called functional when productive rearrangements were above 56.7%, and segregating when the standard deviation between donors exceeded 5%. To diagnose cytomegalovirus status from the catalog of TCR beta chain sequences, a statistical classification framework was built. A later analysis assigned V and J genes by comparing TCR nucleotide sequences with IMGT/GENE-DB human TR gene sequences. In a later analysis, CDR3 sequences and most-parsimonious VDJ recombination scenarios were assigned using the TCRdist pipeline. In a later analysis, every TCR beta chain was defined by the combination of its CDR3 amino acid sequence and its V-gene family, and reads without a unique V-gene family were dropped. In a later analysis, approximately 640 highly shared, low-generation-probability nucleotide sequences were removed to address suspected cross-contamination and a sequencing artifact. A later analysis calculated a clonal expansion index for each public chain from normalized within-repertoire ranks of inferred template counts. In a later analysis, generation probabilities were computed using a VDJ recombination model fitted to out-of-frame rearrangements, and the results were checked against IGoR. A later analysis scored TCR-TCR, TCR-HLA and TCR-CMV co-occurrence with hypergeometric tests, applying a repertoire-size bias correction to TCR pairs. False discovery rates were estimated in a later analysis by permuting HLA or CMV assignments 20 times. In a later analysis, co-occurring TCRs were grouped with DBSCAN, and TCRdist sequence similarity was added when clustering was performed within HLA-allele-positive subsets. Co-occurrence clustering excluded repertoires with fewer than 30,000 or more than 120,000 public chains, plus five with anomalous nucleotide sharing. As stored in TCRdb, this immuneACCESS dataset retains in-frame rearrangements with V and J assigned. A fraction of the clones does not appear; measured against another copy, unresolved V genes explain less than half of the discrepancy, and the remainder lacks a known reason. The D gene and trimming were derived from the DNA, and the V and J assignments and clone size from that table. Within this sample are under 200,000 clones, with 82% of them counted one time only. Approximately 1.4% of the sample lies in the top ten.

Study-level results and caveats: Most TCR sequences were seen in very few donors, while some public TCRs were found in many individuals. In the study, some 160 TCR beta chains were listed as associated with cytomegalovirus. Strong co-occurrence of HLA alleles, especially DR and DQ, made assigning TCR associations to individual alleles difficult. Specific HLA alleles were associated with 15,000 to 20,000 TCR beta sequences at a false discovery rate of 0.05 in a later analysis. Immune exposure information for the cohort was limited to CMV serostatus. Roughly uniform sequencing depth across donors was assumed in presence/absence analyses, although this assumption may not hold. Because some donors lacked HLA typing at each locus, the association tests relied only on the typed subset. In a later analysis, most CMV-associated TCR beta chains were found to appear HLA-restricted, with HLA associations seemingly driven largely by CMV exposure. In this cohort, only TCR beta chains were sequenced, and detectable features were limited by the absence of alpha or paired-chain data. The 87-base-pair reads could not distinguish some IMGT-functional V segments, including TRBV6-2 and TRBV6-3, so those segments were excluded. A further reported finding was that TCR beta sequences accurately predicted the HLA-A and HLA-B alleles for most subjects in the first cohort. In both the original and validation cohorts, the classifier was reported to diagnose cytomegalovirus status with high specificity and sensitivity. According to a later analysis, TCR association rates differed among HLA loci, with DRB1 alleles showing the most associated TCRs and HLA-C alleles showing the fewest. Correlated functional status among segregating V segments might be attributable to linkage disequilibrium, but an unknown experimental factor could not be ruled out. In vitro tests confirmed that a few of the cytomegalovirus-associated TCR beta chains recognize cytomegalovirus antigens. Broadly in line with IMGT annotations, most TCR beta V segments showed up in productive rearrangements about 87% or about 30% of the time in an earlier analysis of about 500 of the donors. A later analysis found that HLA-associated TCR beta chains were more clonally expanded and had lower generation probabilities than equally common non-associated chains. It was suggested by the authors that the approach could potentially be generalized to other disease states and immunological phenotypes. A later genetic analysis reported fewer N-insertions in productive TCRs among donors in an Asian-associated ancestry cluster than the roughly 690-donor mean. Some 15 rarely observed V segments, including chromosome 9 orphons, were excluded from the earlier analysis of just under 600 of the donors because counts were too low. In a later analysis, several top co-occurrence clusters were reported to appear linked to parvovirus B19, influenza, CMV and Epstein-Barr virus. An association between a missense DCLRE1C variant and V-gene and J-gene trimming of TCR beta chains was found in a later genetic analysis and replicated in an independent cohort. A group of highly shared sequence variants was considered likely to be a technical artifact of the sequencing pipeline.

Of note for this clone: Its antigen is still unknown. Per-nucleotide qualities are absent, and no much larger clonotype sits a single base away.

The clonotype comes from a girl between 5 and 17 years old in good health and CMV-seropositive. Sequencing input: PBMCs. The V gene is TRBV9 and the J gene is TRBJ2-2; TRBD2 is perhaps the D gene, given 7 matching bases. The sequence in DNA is TGTGCCAGCAGCGTAGGGGGGGGCAACGGGGAGCTGTTTTTT. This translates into CASSVGGGNGELFF.